This section outlines one T cell receptor beta chain sequence together with its context. No antigen is known for it. These data come from a study of graft-versus-host responses after intestinal transplantation. The protocol was immunoSEQ multiplex PCR, while the TCRdb copy is restricted to in-frame clones and leaves out a portion. The sample consists of 90,000 to 150,000 clones, about 95% of them appearing once. The CDR3 contains 12 residues. Germline loops: CDR1 MNHNS, CDR2 SASEGT. Trimming cost V 8 bases and J 0 bases, with 8 bases left between them. The V and J genes are TRBV6-1 and TRBJ2-7; D not resolved. The receptor was derived from a human donor who received an intestinal transplant. Here the sequenced sample was unstimulated CD8+ T cells sorted from spleen or lymph node cells, taken before intestinal transplant. The CDR3 protein is CASLESSYEQYF. The DNA of the CDR3 is TGTGCCAGCCTAGAAAGCTCCTACGAGCAGTACTTC.